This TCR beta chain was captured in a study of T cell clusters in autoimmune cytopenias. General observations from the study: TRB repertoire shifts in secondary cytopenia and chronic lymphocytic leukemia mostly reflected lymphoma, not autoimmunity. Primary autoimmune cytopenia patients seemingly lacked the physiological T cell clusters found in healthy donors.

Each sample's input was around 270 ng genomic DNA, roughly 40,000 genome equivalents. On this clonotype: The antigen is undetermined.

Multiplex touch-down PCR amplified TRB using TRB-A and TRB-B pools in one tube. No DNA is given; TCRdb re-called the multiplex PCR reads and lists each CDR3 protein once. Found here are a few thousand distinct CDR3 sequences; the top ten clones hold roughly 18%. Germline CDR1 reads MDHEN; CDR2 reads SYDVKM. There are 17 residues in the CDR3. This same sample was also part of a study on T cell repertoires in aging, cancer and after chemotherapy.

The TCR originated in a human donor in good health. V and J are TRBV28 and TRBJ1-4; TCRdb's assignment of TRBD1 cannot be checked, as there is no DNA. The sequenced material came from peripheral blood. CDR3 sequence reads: CASSPPSGTGWDEKLFF.